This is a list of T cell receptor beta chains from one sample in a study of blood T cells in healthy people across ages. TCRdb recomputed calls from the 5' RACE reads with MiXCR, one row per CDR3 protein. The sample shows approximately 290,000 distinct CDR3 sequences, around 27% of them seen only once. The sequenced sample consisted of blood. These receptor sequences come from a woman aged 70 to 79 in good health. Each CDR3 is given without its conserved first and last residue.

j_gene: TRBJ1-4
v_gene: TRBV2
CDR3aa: ASLGGRTNEKLF

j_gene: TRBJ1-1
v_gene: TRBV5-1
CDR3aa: ASSPGQTQKGAF

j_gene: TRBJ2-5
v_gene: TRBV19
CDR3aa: ATRQGSTKTQY

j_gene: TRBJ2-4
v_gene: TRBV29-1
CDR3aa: SVDDRRKNIQY

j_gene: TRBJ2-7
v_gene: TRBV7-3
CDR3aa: ASSLRYHSSYEQY

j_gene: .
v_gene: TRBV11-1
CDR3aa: ASSRGTSGSIYNEQF

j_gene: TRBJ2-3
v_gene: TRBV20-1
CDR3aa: SARQGGWADTQY

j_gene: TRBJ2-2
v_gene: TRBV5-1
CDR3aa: ASSLGHSRTGELF

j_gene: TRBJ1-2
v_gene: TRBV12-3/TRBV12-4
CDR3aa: ASSSRQGDYGYT

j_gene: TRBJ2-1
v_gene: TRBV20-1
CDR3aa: SALWRGFVNNEQF

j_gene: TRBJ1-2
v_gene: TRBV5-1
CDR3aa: ASSLGQSYGYT

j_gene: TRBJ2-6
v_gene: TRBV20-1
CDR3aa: SAPRPGANALA

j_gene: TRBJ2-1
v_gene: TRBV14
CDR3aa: ASSQGTRRREQF

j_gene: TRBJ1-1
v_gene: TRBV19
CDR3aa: ASSIPTVTEAF

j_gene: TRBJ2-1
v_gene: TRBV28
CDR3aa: ASSFASYNEQF

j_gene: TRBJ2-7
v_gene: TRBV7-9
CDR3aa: ANSAPGQSYEQY

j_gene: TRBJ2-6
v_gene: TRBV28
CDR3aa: ASSLSGKTGANVLT

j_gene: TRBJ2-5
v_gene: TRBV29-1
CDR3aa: SVEAGPGQRF

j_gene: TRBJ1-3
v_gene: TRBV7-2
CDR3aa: ASSWGRAGNTIY

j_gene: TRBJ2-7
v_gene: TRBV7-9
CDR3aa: ASSRGPALDYEQY

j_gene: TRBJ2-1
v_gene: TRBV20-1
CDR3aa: SARARGSLVEQF

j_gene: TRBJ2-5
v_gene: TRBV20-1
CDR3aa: SASRLADAIGEQY

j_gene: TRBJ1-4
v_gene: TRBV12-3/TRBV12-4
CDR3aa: ASSLYGQGTNEKLF